The rows below give T cell receptor beta chains drawn from one sample of a study of blood T cells in healthy people across ages. MiXCR was run by TCRdb on the 5' RACE reads, yielding one entry per CDR3 protein. Counted here are approximately 850,000 distinct CDR3 sequences, 44% occurring once; the ten biggest clones make up about 21%. The specimen sequenced was blood. All receptors derive from a man aged 55 to 69 in good health. Both conserved end residues are part of each CDR3. Each record gives: V gene, D gene, J gene, clone size, CDR3 protein, CDR3 DNA. D genes are given only for firm matches. Rows give clone size only sometimes, using once, few, many, or a class for an expanded clone.

TRBV27	TRBD1	TRBJ2-7	few	CASSDRAPYEQYF	TGTGCCAGCAGTGACAGGGCTCCCTACGAGCAGTACTTC
TRBV4-2	.	TRBJ1-5	.	CASSQDMTSYQPQHF	TGTGCCAGCAGCCAAGATATGACCAGCTATCAGCCCCAGCATTTT
TRBV28	.	TRBJ2-7	few	CASKTGSLLYEQYF	TGTGCCAGCAAAACCGGGAGCCTCCTTTACGAGCAGTACTTC
TRBV6-5	TRBD2	TRBJ2-1	few	CASSSQPGTSGYNEQFF	TGTGCCAGCAGTTCCCAACCCGGGACTAGCGGGTACAATGAGCAGTTCTTC
TRBV7-9	.	TRBJ2-7	few	CASSLLTGRDQYF	TGTGCCAGCAGCTTACTGACAGGAAGGGACCAGTACTTC
TRBV19	TRBD1	TRBJ2-5	.	CASSIDRDRKETQNF	TGTGCCAGTAGTATTGACCGGGACAGGAAAGAGACCCAGAACTTC
TRBV29-1	TRBD1	TRBJ1-1	.	CSVEQDRANTEAFF	TGCAGCGTCGAACAGGACAGGGCGAACACTGAAGCTTTCTTT
TRBV21-1	.	TRBJ2-5	.	CASSRPGGKEETQYF	TGTGCCAGCAGCCGGCCAGGGGGCAAGGAAGAGACCCAGTACTTC
TRBV20-1	TRBD1	TRBJ2-1	.	CSAPKQGNSYNEQFF	TGCAGTGCTCCCAAACAGGGGAATTCCTACAATGAGCAGTTCTTC
TRBV29-1	TRBD2	TRBJ2-5	many	CSVVGLAGQETQYF	TGCAGCGTTGTAGGACTAGCGGGGCAAGAGACCCAGTACTTC
TRBV7-8	.	TRBJ1-5	.	CASSLVRAGGAGIQPQHF	TGTGCCAGCAGCTTAGTTCGGGCGGGGGGCGCGGGGATACAGCCCCAGCATTTT
TRBV3-1	TRBD2	TRBJ2-3	few	CASSQGPLTSGGGYTQYF	TGTGCCAGCAGCCAAGGCCCCCTGACTAGCGGGGGCGGATATACGCAGTATTTT
TRBV9	TRBD2	TRBJ2-3	.	CASSVAGGLVDTQYF	TGTGCCAGCAGCGTAGCGGGGGGTTTAGTAGATACGCAGTATTTT
TRBV5-6	.	TRBJ2-7	few	CASSGGAAREQYF	TGTGCCAGCAGCGGGGGGGCGGCTCGCGAGCAGTACTTC
TRBV29-1	TRBD1	TRBJ2-5	.	CSVARTGQGVRETQYF	TGCAGCGTTGCTAGGACAGGGCAGGGGGTAAGAGAGACCCAGTACTTC
TRBV5-1	.	TRBJ2-7	.	CAGSQEGDYEQYF	TGCGCCGGCAGTCAGGAGGGAGACTACGAGCAGTACTTC
TRBV7-3	TRBD2	TRBJ2-3	.	CASSAGGRGATDTQYF	TGTGCCAGCAGCGCCGGCGGGCGGGGGGCTACAGATACGCAGTATTTT
TRBV5-4	TRBD1	TRBJ1-2	.	CASSFYDREMDGYTF	TGTGCCAGCAGCTTCTACGACAGGGAAATGGATGGCTACACCTTC
TRBV5-1	.	TRBJ1-2	.	CASSLTQEPNYGYTF	TGCGCCAGCAGCTTAACCCAGGAGCCCAACTATGGCTACACCTTC
TRBV5-6	.	TRBJ1-2	.	CASSFLGQGRDGYTF	TGTGCCAGCAGCTTTCTTGGCCAGGGGAGGGATGGCTACACCTTC
TRBV5-5	.	TRBJ1-2	.	CASSFNLHGTPTGYTF	TGTGCCAGCAGCTTCAACCTCCACGGGACTCCGACCGGCTACACCTTC
TRBV4-1	TRBD1	TRBJ1-5	few	CASSQSGQGANQPQHF	TGCGCCAGCAGCCAATCCGGACAGGGAGCCAATCAGCCCCAGCATTTT
TRBV6-5	.	TRBJ1-4	once	CASSYSIQDQEKLFF	TGTGCCAGCAGTTACTCGATTCAGGATCAGGAAAAACTGTTTTTT
TRBV6-6	TRBD2	TRBJ2-7	.	CASSSRIAGAISYEQYF	TGTGCCAGCAGTTCCAGGATAGCGGGGGCCATCTCCTACGAGCAGTACTTC
TRBV6-6	.	TRBJ2-7	.	CASSQYYGYEQYF	TGTGCCAGCAGCCAATACTATGGGTACGAGCAGTACTTC
TRBV6-1	.	TRBJ2-7	.	CASSDLAFDLRDEQYF	TGTGCCAGCAGCGACCTGGCCTTCGACCTCCGCGACGAGCAGTACTTC
TRBV18	.	TRBJ2-7	few	CASSPVLTATYEQYF	TGTGCCAGCTCACCGGTGTTGACAGCCACCTACGAGCAGTACTTC
TRBV12-3/TRBV12-4	.	TRBJ2-4	.	CASSIQRGAGAKNIQYF	TGTGCCAGCAGTATACAACGGGGCGCTGGAGCCAAAAACATTCAGTACTTC
TRBV28	TRBD1	TRBJ2-7	few	CASSTPGQGAYEQYF	TGTGCCAGCAGCACACCGGGACAGGGGGCCTACGAGCAGTACTTC
TRBV20-1	TRBD2	TRBJ2-5	.	CSARMFGTSVETQYF	TGCAGTGCTAGAATGTTCGGGACTAGCGTTGAGACCCAGTACTTC
TRBV5-1	TRBD1	TRBJ1-1	few	CASSNRGHTEAFF	TGCGCCAGCAGCAACAGGGGGCACACTGAAGCTTTCTTT
TRBV6-5	.	TRBJ2-7	once	CASSSSGHLYEQYF	TGTGCCAGCAGTTCCTCGGGACACCTCTACGAGCAGTACTTC
TRBV5-6	TRBD1	TRBJ2-6	.	CASSFARQGTSGANVLTF	TGTGCCAGCAGCTTTGCGAGACAGGGGACCTCTGGGGCCAACGTCCTGACTTTC
TRBV5-1	TRBD2	TRBJ2-5	few	CASTPLGREGSQETQYF	TGCGCCAGCACCCCTTTAGGAAGGGAGGGATCCCAAGAGACCCAGTACTTC
TRBV2	.	TRBJ2-7	.	CAGSVGAGTYEQYF	TGTGCCGGCAGTGTAGGGGCAGGGACCTACGAGCAGTACTTC
TRBV10-3	.	TRBJ1-2	few	CAISESGDYGYTF	TGTGCCATCAGTGAGTCTGGGGACTATGGCTACACCTTC
TRBV11-2	.	TRBJ2-1	.	CASSPDIGLGEQFF	TGTGCCAGCAGCCCAGATATTGGATTGGGGGAGCAGTTCTTC
TRBV6-1	.	TRBJ2-7	.	CASSEGDLQGYEQYF	TGTGCCAGCAGTGAAGGAGACTTACAAGGATACGAGCAGTACTTC